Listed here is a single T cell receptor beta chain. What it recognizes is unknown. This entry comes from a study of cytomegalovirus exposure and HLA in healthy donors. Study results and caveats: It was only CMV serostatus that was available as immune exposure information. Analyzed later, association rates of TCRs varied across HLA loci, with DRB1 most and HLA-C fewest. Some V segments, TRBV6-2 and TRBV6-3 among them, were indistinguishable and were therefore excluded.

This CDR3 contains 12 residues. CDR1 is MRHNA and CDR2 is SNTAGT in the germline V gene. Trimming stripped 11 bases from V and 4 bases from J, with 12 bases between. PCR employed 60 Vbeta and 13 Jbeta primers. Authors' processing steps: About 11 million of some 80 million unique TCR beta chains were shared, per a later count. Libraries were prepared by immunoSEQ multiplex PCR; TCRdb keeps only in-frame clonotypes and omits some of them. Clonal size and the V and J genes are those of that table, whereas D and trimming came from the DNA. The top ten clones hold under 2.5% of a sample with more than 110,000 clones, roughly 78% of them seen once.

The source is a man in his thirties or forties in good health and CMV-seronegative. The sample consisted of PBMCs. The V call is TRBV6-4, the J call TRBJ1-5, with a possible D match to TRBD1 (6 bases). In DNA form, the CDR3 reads TGTGCCCCCGGACAGCAGAATCAGCCCCAGCATTTT. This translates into CAPGQQNQPQHF.